This TCR beta chain was captured in a study of blood T cells in healthy people across ages. Overall study results and limits: Donor CMV status was unknown, possibly confounding expanded clonotype changes.

A J-beta primer mix and a sample-barcoded 5' primer were used in a second PCR of roughly 6 to 11 cycles. TCRdb redid the calling of the 5' RACE reads with MiXCR, one entry per CDR3 protein. This sample has just over 800,000 distinct CDR3 sequences, with about 62% found just once. Each donor supplied 7.5 to 10 milliliters of peripheral blood. The ends were cut back, 5 bases at V and 1 base at J, with 9 bases in the middle. Germline assignment: CDR1 SEHNR and CDR2 FQNEAQ (reference sequence). This CDR3 comprises 15 residues. A few counts support this clonotype. No antigen is known for it. Sequenced: blood. The chain recombines TRBV7-9 with TRBJ2-6; D unresolved. This sequence originates from a man younger than 40 in good health. DNA for the CDR3: TGTGCCAGCAGCAACCCAGGTTCTGGGGCCAACGTCCTGACTTTC. It specifies CASSNPGSGANVLTF. The full variable domain, in which reference TRBV7-9 and TRBJ2-6 provide the parts outside the CDR3, is DTGVSQNPRHKITKRGQNVTFRCDPISEHNRLYWYRQTLGQGPEFLTYFQNEAQLEKSRLLSDRFSAERPKGSFSTLEIQRTEQGDSAMYLCASSNPGSGANVLTFGAGSRLTVL.